This T cell receptor beta chain is drawn from a study of T cell repertoires in cytomegalovirus infection. The overall study: Signatures in public TCR beta sequences pointed to both CMV infection and matching HLA type.

Trimming took 6 bases from V and 6 from J, leaving 15 bases between them. The CDR3 has 14 residues. In germline, CDR1 is MNHNS, CDR2 SASEGT. MiXCR was run by TCRdb on the reads, yielding one entry per CDR3 protein. The table includes nearly 700,000 distinct CDR3 sequences, about 30% detected once. Notes on this clonotype: The antigen is undetermined.

This sample comprised cultured PBMCs, obtained from culture after CMV antigen stimulation. The sequence came from a human donor in good health (CMV status not recorded). Some clones in this sample may be carry-over from other donors' samples. V gene TRBV6-1 combines with J gene TRBJ1-5, with TRBD1 as a possible D gene (5 bases). The CDR3 loop is CASSDRQGAQPQHF. The CDR3 bases are TGTGCCAGCAGCGATCGGCAGGGCGCTCAGCCCCAGCATTTT.